This T cell receptor beta chain was sequenced for a study of blood T cell repertoires in COVID-19 (dated by TCRdb to about 2020). Some background on the complete study: The collaborator samples originated in the United States, Italy and Spain and spanned the acute and convalescent phases of COVID-19. Where HLA class I and class II types were available, the types were taken from metadata supplied by the sample provider, not from assay-based typing. Subjects who had been exposed to COVID-19, were actively infected with it, or had recovered from it provided the deeply sampled blood TCRbeta repertoires that made up the dataset. A de-identified subject ID, COVID-19 status, age in years and sex were almost always included in the sample metadata. The prospective study material was composed of cDNA or gDNA derived from T cells, B-cell-depleted T cells, or PBMCs. The samples were drawn from the first 160 participants of the ongoing ImmuneRACE study and from some 1,300 subjects provided by 6 global collaborators. A freely available public database, intended as a resource for researchers studying the immune response to SARS-CoV-2, is where the repertoires were released.

Each collaborating institution followed its own protocols to collect whole blood in K2EDTA tubes. For TCRbeta analysis, collaborators shipped samples as frozen whole blood, isolated PBMCs, or DNA extracted from either of those sample types. TCRbeta CDR3 regions were amplified from genomic DNA by means of the immunoSEQ Assay, a bias-controlled multiplex PCR. As for the authors' bioinformatics: The number of nucleated cells in each sample was estimated from the amplification of reference gene primers within the assay. To quantify the absolute abundance of each unique TCRbeta CDR3 rearrangement, sequence reads were collapsed and filtered. For each sample, productive Simpson clonality was calculated as the square root of Simpson's diversity index over productive rearrangements. TCRdb holds this immuneACCESS table with in-frame rearrangements only. Some clones are missing; in checked studies, unresolved V genes explain under half, and the rest has no known cause. V and J calls and clone size follow that table, whereas D and trimming were derived from the DNA. This sample holds fewer than 90,000 clones; 75% to 90% were observed only once. The top ten hold around 15% of the sample.

Its CDR3 holds 15 amino acids, cysteine through phenylalanine. CDR3 DNA only is kept here, 45 bases in frame from base 1. Taken from the germline V gene, the CDR1 and CDR2 loops are MGHDK and SYGVNS. The trim is 2 bases for V and 7 bases for J, with a gap of 17 bases between the germline ends. Note on this clone: The clone's antigen remains unknown. One base away there is no much larger clone; base qualities are not given.

Overall study outcomes, separate from this receptor: How much clinical and demographic metadata was included differed by source and by participant, and the metadata was provided uncurated.

The sequence derives from a male donor with acute or convalescent COVID-19. Rearrangement joined TRBV25-1 to TRBJ1-2; the D gene is perhaps TRBD1, from 5 matching bases. Sequencing was performed on peripheral blood. The nucleotide sequence reads as follows: TGTGCCAGCAGTGAACAGGACATCCCGGGGGGTGGCTACACCTTC. Its protein product is CASSEQDIPGGGYTF.